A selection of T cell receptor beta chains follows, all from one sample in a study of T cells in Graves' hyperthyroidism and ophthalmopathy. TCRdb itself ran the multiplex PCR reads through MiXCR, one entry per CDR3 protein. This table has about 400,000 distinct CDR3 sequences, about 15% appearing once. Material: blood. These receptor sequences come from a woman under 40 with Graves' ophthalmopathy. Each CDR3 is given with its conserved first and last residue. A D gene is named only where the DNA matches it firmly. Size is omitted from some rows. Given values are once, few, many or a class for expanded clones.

CDR3aa: CASSDPWLPQETQYF; CDR3nt: TGTGCCAGCAGTGACCCTTGGCTACCCCAAGAGACCCAGTACTTC; d_gene: NA; abundance: few; v_gene: TRBV6-4; j_gene: TRBJ2-5
CDR3aa: CASSYAFGGGETQYF; CDR3nt: TGTGCCAGCAGTTATGCATTCGGGGGAGGAGAGACCCAGTACTTC; d_gene: NA; abundance: NA; v_gene: TRBV11-2; j_gene: TRBJ2-5
CDR3aa: CASSPGTALAGWTSTDTQYF; CDR3nt: TGTGCCAGCAGCCCAGGGACAGCCTTAGCGGGGTGGACTAGCACAGATACGCAGTATTTT; d_gene: NA; abundance: few; v_gene: TRBV7-8; j_gene: TRBJ2-3
CDR3aa: CASSLATGLNTEAFF; CDR3nt: TGTGCCAGCAGCTTAGCAACAGGGCTGAACACTGAAGCTTTCTTT; d_gene: NA; abundance: few; v_gene: TRBV7-6; j_gene: TRBJ1-1
CDR3aa: CASRPPGENTEAFF; CDR3nt: TGTGCCAGCAGACCCCCAGGGGAGAACACTGAAGCTTTCTTT; d_gene: NA; abundance: many; v_gene: TRBV28; j_gene: TRBJ1-1
CDR3aa: CATSRGGGDYGYTF; CDR3nt: TGTGCCACCAGCAGAGGGGGAGGAGACTATGGCTACACCTTC; d_gene: NA; abundance: few; v_gene: TRBV15; j_gene: TRBJ1-2
CDR3aa: CASSLSRTVNGYTF; CDR3nt: TGTGCCAGCAGTTTGTCCAGGACAGTCAATGGCTACACCTTC; d_gene: NA; abundance: many; v_gene: TRBV12-3/TRBV12-4; j_gene: TRBJ1-2
CDR3aa: CASSLGHRQGSQPQHF; CDR3nt: TGTGCCAGCAGCCTGGGGCATAGACAGGGTAGTCAGCCCCAGCATTTT; d_gene: TRBD1; abundance: many; v_gene: TRBV5-5; j_gene: TRBJ1-5
CDR3aa: CASSLASEYEQYF; CDR3nt: TGTGCCAGCAGCTTAGCCTCAGAATACGAGCAGTACTTC; d_gene: NA; abundance: many; v_gene: TRBV7-2; j_gene: TRBJ2-7
CDR3aa: CATSRRLAGSPGELFF; CDR3nt: TGTGCCACCAGCAGACGACTAGCGGGGAGTCCCGGGGAGCTGTTTTTT; d_gene: TRBD2; abundance: few; v_gene: TRBV15; j_gene: TRBJ2-2
CDR3aa: CASSLAILSDGYTF; CDR3nt: TGTGCCAGCAGCTTAGCAATTCTGAGCGACGGCTACACCTTC; d_gene: NA; abundance: many; v_gene: TRBV11-2; j_gene: TRBJ1-2
CDR3aa: CASRRTSGGANTGELFF; CDR3nt: TGTGCCAGCAGACGGACTAGCGGGGGGGCCAACACCGGGGAGCTGTTTTTT; d_gene: TRBD2; abundance: few; v_gene: TRBV6-4; j_gene: TRBJ2-2
CDR3aa: CASSQVQGGDYGYTF; CDR3nt: TGTGCCAGCAGTCAAGTACAGGGGGGGGACTATGGCTACACCTTC; d_gene: TRBD1; abundance: many; v_gene: TRBV6-1; j_gene: TRBJ1-2
CDR3aa: CSAIAQASYEQYF; CDR3nt: TGCAGTGCTATCGCCCAGGCATCCTACGAGCAGTACTTC; d_gene: NA; abundance: many; v_gene: TRBV20-1; j_gene: TRBJ2-7
CDR3aa: CASKAMGQNNYEQYF; CDR3nt: TGTGCCAGCAAAGCCATGGGACAGAATAACTACGAGCAGTACTTC; d_gene: TRBD1; abundance: many; v_gene: TRBV6-1; j_gene: TRBJ2-7
CDR3aa: CSPQQGATEAFF; CDR3nt: TGCAGTCCCCAACAGGGTGCCACTGAAGCTTTCTTT; d_gene: NA; abundance: many; v_gene: TRBV20-1; j_gene: TRBJ1-1
CDR3aa: CASSVGQGDQPQHF; CDR3nt: TGTGCCAGCAGCGTAGGACAGGGCGATCAGCCCCAGCATTTT; d_gene: TRBD1; abundance: NA; v_gene: TRBV9; j_gene: TRBJ1-5
CDR3aa: CSAVSVSYIEQFF; CDR3nt: TGCAGTGCTGTCAGTGTCTCATACATTGAGCAGTTCTTC; d_gene: NA; abundance: few; v_gene: TRBV20-1; j_gene: TRBJ2-1
CDR3aa: CAWSVGGGQPQHF; CDR3nt: TGTGCCTGGAGTGTAGGGGGCGGTCAGCCCCAGCATTTT; d_gene: TRBD1; abundance: few; v_gene: TRBV30; j_gene: TRBJ1-5
CDR3aa: CASSQHRGHLHHTQYF; CDR3nt: TGTGCCAGCAGCCAGCACAGGGGGCACTTACACCATACGCAGTATTTT; d_gene: TRBD1; abundance: NA; v_gene: TRBV7-9; j_gene: TRBJ2-3
CDR3aa: CASAVETSLTDTQYF; CDR3nt: TGTGCCAGCGCCGTAGAGACTAGCCTCACAGATACGCAGTATTTT; d_gene: TRBD2; abundance: many; v_gene: TRBV7-9; j_gene: TRBJ2-3
CDR3aa: CSVEVRGSSYEQYF; CDR3nt: TGCAGCGTTGAAGTCAGGGGGTCCTCCTACGAGCAGTACTTC; d_gene: TRBD1; abundance: many; v_gene: TRBV29-1; j_gene: TRBJ2-7
CDR3aa: CASSFQGGLRGTEAFF; CDR3nt: TGTGCCAGCAGCTTTCAAGGCGGGCTTAGGGGTACTGAAGCTTTCTTT; d_gene: NA; abundance: NA; v_gene: TRBV5-4; j_gene: TRBJ1-1
CDR3aa: CASSTKTGYEQYF; CDR3nt: TGTGCCAGCTCAACTAAGACAGGGTACGAGCAGTACTTC; d_gene: TRBD1; abundance: many; v_gene: TRBV18; j_gene: TRBJ2-7
CDR3aa: CASRLKRGYIDTQYF; CDR3nt: TGTGCCAGCAGACTGAAGCGGGGTTACATAGATACGCAGTATTTT; d_gene: TRBD2; abundance: many; v_gene: TRBV28; j_gene: TRBJ2-3
CDR3aa: CASSLVNSYNEQFF; CDR3nt: TGTGCCAGCAGCCTTGTGAACTCCTACAATGAGCAGTTCTTC; d_gene: NA; abundance: many; v_gene: TRBV3-1; j_gene: TRBJ2-1
CDR3aa: CSARDNPRHSTDTQYF; CDR3nt: TGCAGTGCTAGAGATAATCCGAGACACAGCACAGATACGCAGTATTTT; d_gene: NA; abundance: many; v_gene: TRBV20-1; j_gene: TRBJ2-3
CDR3aa: CASSPGWDQPQHF; CDR3nt: TGTGCCAGCAGCCCCGGTTGGGATCAGCCCCAGCATTTT; d_gene: NA; abundance: many; v_gene: TRBV3-1; j_gene: TRBJ1-5
CDR3aa: CARRGTRYNEQFF; CDR3nt: TGTGCCAGAAGAGGGACACGGTACAATGAGCAGTTCTTC; d_gene: NA; abundance: many; v_gene: TRBV2; j_gene: TRBJ2-1
CDR3aa: CSARDRGKSPLHF; CDR3nt: TGCAGTGCTAGAGATAGGGGAAAATCTCCCCTCCACTTT; d_gene: NA; abundance: many; v_gene: TRBV20-1; j_gene: TRBJ1-6
CDR3aa: CATQGITEAFF; CDR3nt: TGTGCCACCCAGGGAATCACTGAAGCTTTCTTT; d_gene: NA; abundance: few; v_gene: TRBV6-1; j_gene: TRBJ1-1
CDR3aa: CASSSASWNTEAFF; CDR3nt: TGCGCCAGCAGCTCCGCCTCCTGGAACACTGAAGCTTTCTTT; d_gene: NA; abundance: many; v_gene: TRBV5-1; j_gene: TRBJ1-1
CDR3aa: CASSPTEIPSEQYF; CDR3nt: TGTGCCAGCTCACCAACAGAAATTCCTTCCGAGCAGTACTTC; d_gene: NA; abundance: many; v_gene: TRBV18; j_gene: TRBJ2-7
CDR3aa: CASSFGTGIQPQHF; CDR3nt: TGTGCCAGCAGTTTCGGGACAGGGATTCAGCCCCAGCATTTT; d_gene: TRBD1; abundance: many; v_gene: TRBV12-3/TRBV12-4; j_gene: TRBJ1-5
CDR3aa: CASSSTGTGRGKLFF; CDR3nt: TGTGCCAGCAGTTCAACCGGGACAGGGAGAGGAAAACTGTTTTTT; d_gene: TRBD1; abundance: NA; v_gene: TRBV28; j_gene: TRBJ1-4
CDR3aa: CASSRGAGDLYGYTF; CDR3nt: TGTGCCAGCTCACGAGGGGCCGGGGATCTCTATGGCTACACCTTC; d_gene: NA; abundance: many; v_gene: TRBV18; j_gene: TRBJ1-2
CDR3aa: CASSVDYNEQFF; CDR3nt: TGTGCCAGCAGTGTGGACTACAATGAGCAGTTCTTC; d_gene: NA; abundance: many; v_gene: TRBV2; j_gene: TRBJ2-1
CDR3aa: CASSLGGRGARAYEQYF; CDR3nt: TGTGCCAGCAGCTTAGGGGGACGGGGGGCGAGGGCCTACGAGCAGTACTTC; d_gene: NA; abundance: many; v_gene: TRBV11-2; j_gene: TRBJ2-7
CDR3aa: CASNPGGGGGETQYF; CDR3nt: TGTGCCAGCAACCCAGGCGGGGGGGGAGGAGAGACCCAGTACTTC; d_gene: TRBD2; abundance: many; v_gene: TRBV7-2; j_gene: TRBJ2-5
CDR3aa: CASSPRQYNEQFF; CDR3nt: TGTGCCAGCAGCCCCAGACAGTACAATGAGCAGTTCTTC; d_gene: NA; abundance: many; v_gene: TRBV7-9; j_gene: TRBJ2-1
CDR3aa: CATSGGWDTEAFF; CDR3nt: TGTGCCACCAGTGGGGGGTGGGACACTGAAGCTTTCTTT; d_gene: NA; abundance: NA; v_gene: TRBV24-1; j_gene: TRBJ1-1
CDR3aa: CASSSHSSADTQYF; CDR3nt: TGTGCCAGCAGCTCGCACTCGAGCGCAGATACGCAGTATTTT; d_gene: NA; abundance: once; v_gene: TRBV11-3; j_gene: TRBJ2-3
CDR3aa: CASSFREAFF; CDR3nt: TGTGCCAGCAGCTTCAGAGAAGCTTTCTTT; d_gene: NA; abundance: many; v_gene: TRBV13; j_gene: TRBJ1-1
CDR3aa: CSARVDRRNSPLHF; CDR3nt: TGCAGTGCTAGAGTTGACAGGCGAAATTCACCCCTCCACTTT; d_gene: NA; abundance: many; v_gene: TRBV20-1; j_gene: TRBJ1-6
CDR3aa: CASSVGTGRETQYF; CDR3nt: TGTGCCAGCAGCGTAGGCACAGGGCGAGAGACCCAGTACTTC; d_gene: NA; abundance: few; v_gene: TRBV9; j_gene: TRBJ2-5
CDR3aa: CASAPASGGAEPYNEQFF; CDR3nt: TGTGCTAGTGCCCCTGCTAGCGGGGGGGCCGAACCCTACAATGAGCAGTTCTTC; d_gene: TRBD2; abundance: NA; v_gene: TRBV12-5; j_gene: TRBJ2-1
CDR3aa: CASSVEVLTDTQYF; CDR3nt: TGTGCCAGCAGCGTAGAGGTCCTCACAGATACGCAGTATTTT; d_gene: NA; abundance: NA; v_gene: TRBV9; j_gene: TRBJ2-3
CDR3aa: CASTPAFGTNSKLLF; CDR3nt: TGTGCCAGTACTCCCGCATTCGGGACAAATTCAAAACTGCTTTTT; d_gene: NA; abundance: NA; v_gene: TRBV19; j_gene: TRBJ1-4
CDR3aa: CASSPRLRGNTGELFF; CDR3nt: TGTGCCAGCAGTCCTAGGCTGCGGGGGAACACCGGGGAGCTGTTTTTT; d_gene: NA; abundance: many; v_gene: TRBV2; j_gene: TRBJ2-2
CDR3aa: CASSNPTGPYSNQPQHF; CDR3nt: TGTGCCAGCAGTAACCCGACGGGTCCATATAGCAATCAGCCCCAGCATTTT; d_gene: NA; abundance: many; v_gene: TRBV12-3/TRBV12-4; j_gene: TRBJ1-5
CDR3aa: CVSSLTLTATLRYEQYF; CDR3nt: TGTGTCAGCAGCTTAACTTTGACGGCGACGCTGAGATACGAGCAGTACTTC; d_gene: NA; abundance: NA; v_gene: TRBV13; j_gene: TRBJ2-7
CDR3aa: CSVESTSSTDTQYF; CDR3nt: TGCAGCGTTGAATCCACCTCTAGCACAGATACGCAGTATTTT; d_gene: NA; abundance: NA; v_gene: TRBV29-1; j_gene: TRBJ2-3
CDR3aa: CSVGQVEEYF; CDR3nt: TGCAGCGTGGGGCAGGTCGAGGAGTACTTC; d_gene: NA; abundance: many; v_gene: TRBV29-1; j_gene: TRBJ2-7
CDR3aa: CASSPVDSRAEAFF; CDR3nt: TGTGCCAGCAGTCCGGTCGACAGCCGGGCTGAAGCTTTCTTT; d_gene: NA; abundance: few; v_gene: TRBV13; j_gene: TRBJ1-1
CDR3aa: CASSLAGTGSSYEQYF; CDR3nt: TGCGCCAGCAGCTTGGCTGGGACAGGGAGCTCCTACGAGCAGTACTTC; d_gene: TRBD1; abundance: many; v_gene: TRBV5-1; j_gene: TRBJ2-7
CDR3aa: CASSPRGALGNEQFF; CDR3nt: TGTGCCAGCAGCCCGCGGGGGGCCCTCGGAAATGAGCAGTTCTTC; d_gene: TRBD2; abundance: NA; v_gene: TRBV7-8; j_gene: TRBJ2-1
CDR3aa: CACRQGRRNEQFF; CDR3nt: TGTGCCTGCCGACAGGGGCGGAGGAATGAGCAGTTCTTC; d_gene: TRBD1; abundance: many; v_gene: TRBV12-3/TRBV12-4; j_gene: TRBJ2-1
CDR3aa: CARSEARIGGLRNTIYF; CDR3nt: TGCGCCCGCAGTGAAGCCCGGATAGGGGGGCTTCGAAACACCATATATTTT; d_gene: NA; abundance: NA; v_gene: TRBV6-1; j_gene: TRBJ1-3
CDR3aa: CASSVGQGGGFEQYF; CDR3nt: TGTGCCAGCAGTGTAGGACAGGGAGGAGGTTTCGAGCAGTACTTC; d_gene: TRBD1; abundance: many; v_gene: TRBV2; j_gene: TRBJ2-7
CDR3aa: CASSDRDRGSHEQYF; CDR3nt: TGTGCCAGCAGCGACCGGGACAGGGGCTCGCACGAGCAGTACTTC; d_gene: TRBD1; abundance: many; v_gene: TRBV11-2; j_gene: TRBJ2-7